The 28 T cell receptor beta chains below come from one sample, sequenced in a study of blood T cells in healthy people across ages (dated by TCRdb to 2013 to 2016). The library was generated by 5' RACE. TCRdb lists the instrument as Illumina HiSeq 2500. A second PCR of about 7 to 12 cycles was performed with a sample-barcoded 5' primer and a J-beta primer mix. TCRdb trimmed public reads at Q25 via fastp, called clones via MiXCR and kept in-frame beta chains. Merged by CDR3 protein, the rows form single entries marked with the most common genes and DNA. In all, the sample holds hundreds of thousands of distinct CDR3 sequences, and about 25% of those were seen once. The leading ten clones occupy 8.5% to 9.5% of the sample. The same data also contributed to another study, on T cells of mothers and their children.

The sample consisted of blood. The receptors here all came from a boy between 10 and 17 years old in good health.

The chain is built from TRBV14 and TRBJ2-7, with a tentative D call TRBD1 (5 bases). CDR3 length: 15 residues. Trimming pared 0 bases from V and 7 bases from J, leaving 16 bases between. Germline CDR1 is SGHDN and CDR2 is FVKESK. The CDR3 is CASSQDGHPVREQYF. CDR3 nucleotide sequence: TGTGCCAGCAGCCAAGACGGACACCCCGTCCGGGAGCAGTACTTC.

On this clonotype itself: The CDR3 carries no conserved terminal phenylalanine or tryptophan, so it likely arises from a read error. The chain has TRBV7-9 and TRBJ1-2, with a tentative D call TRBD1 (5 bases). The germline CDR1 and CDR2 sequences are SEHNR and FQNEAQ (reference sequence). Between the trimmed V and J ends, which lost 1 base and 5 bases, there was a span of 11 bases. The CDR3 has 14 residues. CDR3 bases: TGTGCCAGCAGCTTAGTTGAGGAGGGGTATGGCTACACCCTC. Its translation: CASSLVEEGYGYTL.

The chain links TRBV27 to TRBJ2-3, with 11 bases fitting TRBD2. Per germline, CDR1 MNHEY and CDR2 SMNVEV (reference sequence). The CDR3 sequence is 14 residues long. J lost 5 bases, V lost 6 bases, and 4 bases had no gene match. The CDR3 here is CASRLAGDGDTQYF. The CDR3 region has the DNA TGTGCCAGCAGACTAGCGGGAGATGGAGATACGCAGTATTTT.

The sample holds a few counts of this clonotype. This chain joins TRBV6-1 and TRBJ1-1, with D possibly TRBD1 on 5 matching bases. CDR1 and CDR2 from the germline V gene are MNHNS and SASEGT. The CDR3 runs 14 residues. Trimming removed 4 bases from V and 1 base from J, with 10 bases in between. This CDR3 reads CASSVRGKNTEAFF. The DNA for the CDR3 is TGTGCCAGCAGTGTACGGGGGAAGAACACTGAAGCTTTCTTT.

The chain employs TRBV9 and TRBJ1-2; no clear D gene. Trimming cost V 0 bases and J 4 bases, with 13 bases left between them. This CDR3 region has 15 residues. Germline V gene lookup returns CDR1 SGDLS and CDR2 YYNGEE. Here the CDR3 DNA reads TGTGCCAGCAGCGTAGACCCCGACAAATTCTATGGCTACACCTTC. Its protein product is CASSVDPDKFYGYTF. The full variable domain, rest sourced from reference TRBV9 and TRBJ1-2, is DSGVTQTPKHLITATGQRVTLRCSPRSGDLSVYWYQQSLDQGLQFLIQYYNGEERAKGNILERFSAQQFPDLHSELNLSSLELGDSALYFCASSVDPDKFYGYTFGSGTRLTVV.

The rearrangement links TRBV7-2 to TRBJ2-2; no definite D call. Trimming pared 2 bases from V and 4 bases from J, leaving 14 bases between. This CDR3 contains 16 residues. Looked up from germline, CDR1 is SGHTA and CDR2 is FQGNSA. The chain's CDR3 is CASSLFGRPGTGELFF. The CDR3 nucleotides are TGTGCCAGCAGCTTATTCGGCAGGCCGGGCACCGGGGAGCTGTTTTTT.

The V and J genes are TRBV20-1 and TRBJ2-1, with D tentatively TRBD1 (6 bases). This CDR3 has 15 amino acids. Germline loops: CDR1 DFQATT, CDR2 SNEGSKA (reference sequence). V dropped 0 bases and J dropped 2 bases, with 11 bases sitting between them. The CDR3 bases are TGCAGTGCTAGAGATCCCAGGGGAGCCTACAATGAGCAGTTCTTC. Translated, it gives CSARDPRGAYNEQFF.

The CDR3 DNA reads as TGCGCCAGCAGCTTTAGGAGCGGGGGCGTTATGGAGACCCAGTACTTC. It is translated as CASSFRSGGVMETQYF. The rearrangement joins TRBV5-1 to TRBJ2-5; the match to TRBD2 covers 8 bases. The ends lost 2 bases at V and 5 bases at J; junction bases unmatched: 11. The CDR3 length is 16 residues. In germline, CDR1 is SGHRS, CDR2 YFSETQ.

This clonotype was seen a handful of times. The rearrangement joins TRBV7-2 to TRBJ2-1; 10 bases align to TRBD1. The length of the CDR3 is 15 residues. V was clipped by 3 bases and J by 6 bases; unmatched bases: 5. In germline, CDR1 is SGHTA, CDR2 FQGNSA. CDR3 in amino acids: CASSFRDRGSNEQFF. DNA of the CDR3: TGTGCCAGCAGCTTCCGGGACAGGGGATCCAATGAGCAGTTCTTC.

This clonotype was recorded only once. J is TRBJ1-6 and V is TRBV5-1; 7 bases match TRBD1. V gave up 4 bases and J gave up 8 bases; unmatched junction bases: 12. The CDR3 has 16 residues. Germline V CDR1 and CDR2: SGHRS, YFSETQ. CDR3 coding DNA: TGCGCCAGCAGCGCCTCCCCCGGGACAGATGATTCACCCCTCCACTTT. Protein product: CASSASPGTDDSPLHF.

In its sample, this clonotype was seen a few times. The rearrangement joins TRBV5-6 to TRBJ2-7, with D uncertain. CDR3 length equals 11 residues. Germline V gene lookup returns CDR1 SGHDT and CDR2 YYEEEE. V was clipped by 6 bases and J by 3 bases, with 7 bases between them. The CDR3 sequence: CASTTGYEQYF. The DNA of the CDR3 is TGTGCCAGCACTACCGGCTACGAGCAGTACTTC.

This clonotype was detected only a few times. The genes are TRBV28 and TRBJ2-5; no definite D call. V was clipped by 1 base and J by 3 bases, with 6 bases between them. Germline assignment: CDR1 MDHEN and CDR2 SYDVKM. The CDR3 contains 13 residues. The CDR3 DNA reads TGTGCCAGCAGTTTATCCCCCAAAGAGACCCAGTACTTC. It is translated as CASSLSPKETQYF.

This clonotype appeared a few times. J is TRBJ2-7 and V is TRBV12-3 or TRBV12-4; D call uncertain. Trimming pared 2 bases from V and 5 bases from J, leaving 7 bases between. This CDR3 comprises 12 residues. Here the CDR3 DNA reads TGTGCCAGCAGTTTAATGACGGACGAGCAGTACTTC. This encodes CASSLMTDEQYF.

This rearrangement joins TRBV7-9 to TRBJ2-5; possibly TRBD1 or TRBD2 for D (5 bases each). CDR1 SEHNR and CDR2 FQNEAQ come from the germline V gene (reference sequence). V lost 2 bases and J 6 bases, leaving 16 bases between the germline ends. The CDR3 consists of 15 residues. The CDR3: CASSLRIQGPQTQYF. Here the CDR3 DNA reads TGTGCCAGCAGCTTAAGGATCCAGGGACCCCAGACCCAGTACTTC.

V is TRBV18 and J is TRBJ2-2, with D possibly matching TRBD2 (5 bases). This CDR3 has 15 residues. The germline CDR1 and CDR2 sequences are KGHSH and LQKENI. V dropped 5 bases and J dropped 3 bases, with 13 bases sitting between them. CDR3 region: CASSAGTRYTGELFF. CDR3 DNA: TGTGCCAGCTCAGCCGGCACTAGGTACACCGGGGAGCTGTTTTTT.

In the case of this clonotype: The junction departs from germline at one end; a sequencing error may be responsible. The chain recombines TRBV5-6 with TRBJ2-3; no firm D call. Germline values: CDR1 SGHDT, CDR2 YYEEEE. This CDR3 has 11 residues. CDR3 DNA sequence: TGTGCCAGCAGCGGTGGAGATACGCAGTGTTTT. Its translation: CASSGGDTQCF. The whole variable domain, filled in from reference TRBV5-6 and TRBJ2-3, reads DAGVTQSPTHLIKTRGQQVTLRCSPKSGHDTVSWYQQALGQGPQFIFQYYEEEERQRGNFPDRFSGHQFPNYSSELNVNALLLGDSALYLCASSGGDTQCFGPGTRLTVL.

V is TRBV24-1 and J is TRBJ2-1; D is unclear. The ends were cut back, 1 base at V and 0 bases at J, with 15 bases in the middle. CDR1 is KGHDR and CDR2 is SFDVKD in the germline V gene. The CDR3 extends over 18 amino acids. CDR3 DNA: TGTGCCACCAGTGATTTAGACTCCACAGCGATCTCCTACAATGAGCAGTTCTTC. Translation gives CATSDLDSTAISYNEQFF.

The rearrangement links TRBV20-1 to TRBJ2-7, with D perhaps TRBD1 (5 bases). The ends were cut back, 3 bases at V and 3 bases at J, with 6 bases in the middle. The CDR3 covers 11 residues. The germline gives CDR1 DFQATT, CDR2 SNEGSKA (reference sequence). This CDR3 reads CSASTGYEQYF. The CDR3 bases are TGCAGTGCTAGTACAGGCTACGAGCAGTACTTC.

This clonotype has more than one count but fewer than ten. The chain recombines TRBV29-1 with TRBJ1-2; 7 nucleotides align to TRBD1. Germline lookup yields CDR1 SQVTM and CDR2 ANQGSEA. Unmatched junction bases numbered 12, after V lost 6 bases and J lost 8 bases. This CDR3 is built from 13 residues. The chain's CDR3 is CSVISGGEEGYTF. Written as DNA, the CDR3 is TGCAGCGTCATATCAGGGGGAGAGGAAGGCTACACCTTC.

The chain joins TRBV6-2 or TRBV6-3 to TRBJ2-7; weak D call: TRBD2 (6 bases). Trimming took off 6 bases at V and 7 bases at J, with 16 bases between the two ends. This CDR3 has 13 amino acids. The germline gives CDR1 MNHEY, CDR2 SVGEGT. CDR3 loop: CASSLQEGWEQYF. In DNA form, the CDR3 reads TGTGCCAGCAGCCTCCAGGAGGGGTGGGAGCAGTACTTC.

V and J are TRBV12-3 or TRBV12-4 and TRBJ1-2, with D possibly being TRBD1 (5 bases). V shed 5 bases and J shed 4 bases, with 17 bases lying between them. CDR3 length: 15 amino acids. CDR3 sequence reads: CASSLDSVNGYGYTF. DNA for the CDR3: TGTGCCAGCAGTCTCGACAGCGTCAACGGCTATGGCTACACCTTC.

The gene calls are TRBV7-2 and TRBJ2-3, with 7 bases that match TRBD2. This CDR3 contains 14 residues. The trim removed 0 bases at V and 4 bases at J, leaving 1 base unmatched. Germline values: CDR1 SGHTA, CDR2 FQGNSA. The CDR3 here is CASSLAAGPDTQYF. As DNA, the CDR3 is TGTGCCAGCAGCTTAGCAGCGGGACCAGATACGCAGTATTTT.

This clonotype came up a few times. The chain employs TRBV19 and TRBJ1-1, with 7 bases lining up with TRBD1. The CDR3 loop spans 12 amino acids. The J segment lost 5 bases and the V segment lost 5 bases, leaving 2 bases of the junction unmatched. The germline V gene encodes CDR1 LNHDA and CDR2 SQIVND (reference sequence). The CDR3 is CASSVTGTEAFF. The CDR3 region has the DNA TGTGCCAGTAGTGTGACAGGGACTGAAGCTTTCTTT.

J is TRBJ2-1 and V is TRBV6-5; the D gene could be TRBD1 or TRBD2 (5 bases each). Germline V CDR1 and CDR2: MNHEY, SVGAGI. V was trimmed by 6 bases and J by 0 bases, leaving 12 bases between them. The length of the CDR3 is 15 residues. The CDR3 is CASRAPGRSYNEQFF. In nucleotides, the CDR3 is TGTGCCAGCAGGGCTCCGGGACGCTCCTACAATGAGCAGTTCTTC.

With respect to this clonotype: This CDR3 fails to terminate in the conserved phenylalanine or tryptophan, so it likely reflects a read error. CDR3: CASSVWGDVLSPQHL. Written as DNA, the CDR3 is TGTGCCAGCAGCGTATGGGGAGATGTCCTATCACCCCAGCATCTT. This chain connects TRBV9 to TRBJ1-5; the D is unclear. The CDR3 loop spans 15 amino acids. Per germline, CDR1 SGDLS and CDR2 YYNGEE. Trimming pared 1 base from V and 10 bases from J, leaving 18 bases between.

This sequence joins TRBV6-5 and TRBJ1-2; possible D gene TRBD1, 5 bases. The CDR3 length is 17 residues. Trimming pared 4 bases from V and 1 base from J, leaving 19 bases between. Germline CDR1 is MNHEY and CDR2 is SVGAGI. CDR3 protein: CASSSPPVGVGNYGYTF. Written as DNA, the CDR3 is TGTGCCAGCAGTTCCCCCCCGGTGGGGGTTGGTAACTATGGCTACACCTTC.

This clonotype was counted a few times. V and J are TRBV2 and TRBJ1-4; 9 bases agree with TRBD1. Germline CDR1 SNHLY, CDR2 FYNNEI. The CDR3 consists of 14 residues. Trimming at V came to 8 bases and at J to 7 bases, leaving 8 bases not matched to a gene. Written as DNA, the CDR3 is TGTGCCAGCGCCCAGGACAGGGGAAGTGAAAAACTGTTTTTT. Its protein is CASAQDRGSEKLFF.

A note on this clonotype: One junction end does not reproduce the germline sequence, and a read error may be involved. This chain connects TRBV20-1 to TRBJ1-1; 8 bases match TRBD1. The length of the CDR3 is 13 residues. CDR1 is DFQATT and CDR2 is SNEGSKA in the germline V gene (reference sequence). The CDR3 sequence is CSATDRVNTQAFF. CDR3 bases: TGCAGTGCCACGGACAGGGTGAACACTCAAGCTTTCTTT.